The 15 T cell receptor beta chains in this list originate from one sample, sequenced in a study of CD8+CD57+ T cells in acquired aplastic anemia. The template used for profiling TCR beta VDJ and CDR3 was genomic DNA. TCRdb independently ran MiXCR on the reads; one entry per CDR3 protein. The profile shows 200,000 to 250,000 distinct CDR3 sequences, approximately 60% of them singletons. The sequencing sample was made of sorted CD4+, CD8+, or CD8+CD57+ T cells (not recorded which) from PBMCs. These receptors came from a human donor in good health.

Ten or more counts support this clonotype. J is TRBJ2-6 and V is TRBV12-3 or TRBV12-4, with D unclear. The CDR3 runs 18 residues. V was clipped by 4 bases and J by 0 bases, with 16 bases between them. The CDR3 protein is CASSSDTASFSGANVLTF. As DNA, the CDR3 is TGTGCCAGCAGTTCGGATACAGCTTCCTTCTCTGGGGCCAACGTCCTGACTTTC.

The rearrangement uses TRBV7-8 and TRBJ1-6; D is possibly TRBD1 (6 bases). Deletions cut 5 bases from V and 9 bases from J, with 11 bases between. CDR3 size: 13 residues. Germline lookup yields CDR1 SGHVS and CDR2 FQNEAQ. The CDR3 region is CASSPEGGSPLHF. The CDR3 coding sequence is TGTGCCAGCAGCCCAGAGGGGGGTTCACCCCTCCACTTT.

This clonotype was observed a few times. The rearrangement uses TRBV29-1 and TRBJ2-1; D unresolved. V gave up 6 bases and J gave up 8 bases, with 11 bases separating them. The CDR3 loop spans 11 amino acids. The germline V gene has CDR1 SQVTM and CDR2 ANQGSEA. Here the CDR3 reads CSVPTFHEQFF. Written as DNA, the CDR3 is TGCAGCGTACCGACGTTTCATGAGCAGTTCTTC.

In its sample, this clonotype was seen a few times. V gene TRBV20-1 combines with J gene TRBJ2-2; maybe TRBD1 (5 bases). The CDR3 consists of 13 residues. Germline V CDR1 and CDR2: DFQATT, SNEGSKA (reference sequence). Trimming took off 2 bases at V and 3 bases at J, with 7 bases between the two ends. The CDR3 here is CSARPRDTGELFF. The CDR3 DNA follows: TGCAGTGCTAGACCCAGGGACACCGGGGAGCTGTTTTTT.

V gene TRBV19 combines with J gene TRBJ1-5; 8 bases agree with TRBD1. The J segment lost 2 bases and the V segment lost 5 bases, leaving 5 bases of the junction unmatched. CDR3 length: 15 residues. Germline loops: CDR1 LNHDA, CDR2 SQIVND (reference sequence). The CDR3 DNA reads TGTGCCAGTAGTTTCGGACAGGGAGGCAATCAGCCCCAGCATTTT. Translation gives CASSFGQGGNQPQHF.

CDR3 in DNA: TGCAGTGCCCCTGGGGGGGCGGGAGGGGACTCCTACGAGCAGTACTTC. Its protein is CSAPGGAGGDSYEQYF. The chain joins TRBV20-1 to TRBJ2-7; 9 bases agree with TRBD2. Germline V gene lookup returns CDR1 DFQATT and CDR2 SNEGSKA (reference sequence). This CDR3 is built from 16 residues. Germline trimming cut 6 bases from V and 0 bases from J; bases unmatched to any gene: 12.

This clonotype has at least ten counts. The CDR3 DNA reads as TGTGCCAGCACTGGGGGCACAGATACGCAGTATTTT. It yields the protein CASTGGTDTQYF. The V and J genes are TRBV27 and TRBJ2-3, with unresolved D. Germline CDR1 is MNHEY and CDR2 is SMNVEV (reference sequence). The CDR3 is 12 residues long. The ends were cut back, 7 bases at V and 1 base at J, with 6 bases in the middle.

This clonotype turned up a few times. CDR3 sequence reads: CSARDEQRDFYEQYF. CDR3 DNA sequence: TGCAGTGCTAGAGATGAGCAGCGGGATTTCTACGAGCAGTACTTC. V usage is TRBV20-1 and J usage is TRBJ2-7, with 7 bases identical to TRBD2. V gave up 0 bases and J gave up 3 bases; unmatched junction bases: 8. CDR3 length: 15 amino acids. Germline CDR1 is DFQATT and CDR2 is SNEGSKA (reference sequence).

This clonotype was counted ten times or more. The chain is built from TRBV7-9 and TRBJ1-1, with D uncertain. Germline V gives CDR1 SEHNR, CDR2 FQNEAQ (reference sequence). The germline V and J ends were trimmed by 3 bases and 4 bases, with 12 bases remaining between them. The CDR3 spans 14 residues. For the CDR3, the DNA is TGTGCCAGCAGCTTGGGTTTGGATTTCACTGAAGCTTTCTTT. The encoded protein is CASSLGLDFTEAFF.

This clonotype appeared a single time. The missing conserved phenylalanine or tryptophan at the end of this CDR3 makes a read error likely. Here the CDR3 DNA reads TGTGCCACCAGTGATCCGGACGGCCAAGAGACCCAGTACCTC. Translation: CATSDPDGQETQYL. V usage is TRBV24-1 and J usage is TRBJ2-5; D unresolved. The length of the CDR3 is 14 residues. V was pared by 3 bases and J by 1 base, with 8 bases between. Per the germline V gene, CDR1 is KGHDR and CDR2 is SFDVKD.

The gene calls are TRBV29-1 and TRBJ2-1; 8 nucleotides match TRBD1. CDR1 and CDR2 from the germline V gene are SQVTM and ANQGSEA. After removal of 7 bases from V and 3 bases from J, the junction contained 8 bases not matched to a gene. The CDR3 covers 14 residues. In nucleotides, the CDR3 is TGCAGCGCTCCGGACAGGGTCGGCTACAATGAGCAGTTCTTC. It is translated as CSAPDRVGYNEQFF.

The chain employs TRBV20-1 and TRBJ1-5; perhaps TRBD1 as D (6 bases). Germline V gives CDR1 DFQATT, CDR2 SNEGSKA (reference sequence). The CDR3 loop spans 15 amino acids. V shed 1 base and J shed 5 bases, with 15 bases lying between them. CDR3 region: CSARAPGAVDQPQHF. CDR3 nucleotides: TGCAGTGCTAGAGCCCCGGGGGCGGTCGATCAGCCCCAGCATTTT.

The V gene is TRBV7-9, the J gene TRBJ2-1; the match to TRBD2 covers 15 bases. V lost 5 bases and J lost 8; bases outside the gene matches: 7. The CDR3 is made up of 16 amino acids. Germline V gene lookup returns CDR1 SEHNR and CDR2 FQNEAQ (reference sequence). CDR3 sequence reads: CASSARTSGGADEQFF. The CDR3 bases are TGTGCCAGCAGCGCCCGGACTAGCGGGGGGGCGGATGAGCAGTTCTTC.

The rearrangement joins TRBV10-3 to TRBJ1-1, with a tentative D call TRBD1 (6 bases). Germline V gene lookup returns CDR1 ENHRY and CDR2 SYGVKD. This CDR3 is built from 13 residues. The V end was cut by 2 bases, the J end by 4 bases, with 8 bases between. The CDR3 DNA reads TGTGCCATCAGTGAGACGGACAGCACTGAAGCTTTCTTT. Translating gives CAISETDSTEAFF.

This clonotype has a single count. The chain couples TRBV2 to TRBJ2-1; D is ambiguous. From germline, CDR1 is SNHLY and CDR2 FYNNEI. CDR3 length: 15 residues. The V and J ends lost 6 bases and 13 bases respectively, with 25 bases between them. The CDR3 region is CASSQDRFGRPTQFF. DNA for the CDR3: TGTGCCAGCAGCCAAGATCGGTTTGGGCGCCCGACTCAGTTCTTC.